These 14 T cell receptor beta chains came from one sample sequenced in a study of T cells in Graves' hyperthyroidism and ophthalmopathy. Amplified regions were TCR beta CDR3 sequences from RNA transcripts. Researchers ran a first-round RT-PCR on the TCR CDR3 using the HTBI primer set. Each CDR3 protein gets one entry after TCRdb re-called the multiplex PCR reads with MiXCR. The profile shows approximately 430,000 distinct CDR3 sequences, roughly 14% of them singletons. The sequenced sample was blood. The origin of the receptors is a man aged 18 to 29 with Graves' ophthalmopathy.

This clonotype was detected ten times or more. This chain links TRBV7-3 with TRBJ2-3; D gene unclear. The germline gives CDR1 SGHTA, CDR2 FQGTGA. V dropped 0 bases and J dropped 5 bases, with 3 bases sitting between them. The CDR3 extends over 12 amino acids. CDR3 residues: CASSLTGDTQYF. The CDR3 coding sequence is TGTGCCAGCAGCTTAACCGGAGATACGCAGTATTTT.

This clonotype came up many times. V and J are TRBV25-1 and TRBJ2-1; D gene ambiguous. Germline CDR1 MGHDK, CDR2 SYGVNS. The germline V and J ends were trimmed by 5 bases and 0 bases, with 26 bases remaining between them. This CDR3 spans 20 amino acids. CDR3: CASSPIEPFYGYSSYNEQFF. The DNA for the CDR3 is TGTGCCAGCAGTCCAATAGAGCCCTTCTACGGATACAGCTCCTACAATGAGCAGTTCTTC.

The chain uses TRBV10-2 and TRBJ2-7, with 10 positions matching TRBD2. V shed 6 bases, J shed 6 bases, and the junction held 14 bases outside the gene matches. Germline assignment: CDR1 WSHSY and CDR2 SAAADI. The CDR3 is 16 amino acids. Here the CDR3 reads CASRELAGGGIFEQYF. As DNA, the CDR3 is TGCGCCAGCAGGGAATTAGCGGGAGGAGGTATATTCGAGCAGTACTTC.

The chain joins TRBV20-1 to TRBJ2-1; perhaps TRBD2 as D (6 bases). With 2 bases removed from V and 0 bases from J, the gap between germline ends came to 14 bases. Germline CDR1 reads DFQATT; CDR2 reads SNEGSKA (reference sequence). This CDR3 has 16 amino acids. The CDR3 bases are TGCAGTGCTAGAATAAGAGCGGGTCCCTCCTACAATGAGCAGTTCTTC. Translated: CSARIRAGPSYNEQFF.

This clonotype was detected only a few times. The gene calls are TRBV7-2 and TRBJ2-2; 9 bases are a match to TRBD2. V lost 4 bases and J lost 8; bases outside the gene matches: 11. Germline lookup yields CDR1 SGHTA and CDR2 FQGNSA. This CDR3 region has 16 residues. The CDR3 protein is CASSSYSGGRGGELFF. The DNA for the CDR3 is TGTGCCAGCAGCTCGTATAGCGGGGGCCGGGGGGGGGAGCTGTTTTTT.

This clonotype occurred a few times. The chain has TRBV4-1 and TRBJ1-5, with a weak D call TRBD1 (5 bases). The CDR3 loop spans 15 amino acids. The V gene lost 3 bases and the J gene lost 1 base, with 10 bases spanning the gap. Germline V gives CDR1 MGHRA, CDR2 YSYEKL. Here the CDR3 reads CASSHQGLSNQPQHF. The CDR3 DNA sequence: TGCGCCAGCAGCCACCAGGGCCTGAGCAATCAGCCCCAGCATTTT.

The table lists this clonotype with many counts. CDR3 region: CASSQVEGTNYGYTF. The CDR3 nucleotides read TGCGCCAGCAGCCAAGTAGAAGGAACTAACTATGGCTACACCTTC. The rearrangement joins TRBV5-1 to TRBJ1-2; D ambiguous. Germline assignment: CDR1 SGHRS and CDR2 YFSETQ. V was cut by 4 bases and J by 0 bases, with 13 bases left in between. The CDR3 runs 15 residues.

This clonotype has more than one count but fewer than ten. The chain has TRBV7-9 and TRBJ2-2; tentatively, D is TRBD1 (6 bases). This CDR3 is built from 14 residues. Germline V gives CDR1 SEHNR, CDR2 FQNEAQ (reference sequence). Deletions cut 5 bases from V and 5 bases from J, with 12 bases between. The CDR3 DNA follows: TGTGCCAGCAGCCTTACAGGGATAACCGGGGAGCTGTTTTTT. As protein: CASSLTGITGELFF.

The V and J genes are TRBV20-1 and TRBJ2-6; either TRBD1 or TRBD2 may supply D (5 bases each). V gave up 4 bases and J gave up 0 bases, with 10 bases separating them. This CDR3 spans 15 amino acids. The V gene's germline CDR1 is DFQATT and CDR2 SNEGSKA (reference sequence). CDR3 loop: CSANPGRSGANVLTF. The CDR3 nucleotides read TGCAGTGCTAACCCGGGGCGCTCTGGGGCCAACGTCCTGACTTTC.

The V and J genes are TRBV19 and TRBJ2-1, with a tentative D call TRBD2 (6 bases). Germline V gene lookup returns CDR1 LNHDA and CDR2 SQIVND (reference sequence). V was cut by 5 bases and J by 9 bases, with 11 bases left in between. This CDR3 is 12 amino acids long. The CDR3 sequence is CASSSSGPEQFF. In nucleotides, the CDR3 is TGTGCCAGTAGTTCGAGCGGGCCTGAGCAGTTCTTC. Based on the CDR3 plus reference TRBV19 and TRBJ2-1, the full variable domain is DGGITQSPKYLFRKEGQNVTLSCEQNLNHDAMYWYRQDPGQGLRLIYYSQIVNDFQKGDIAEGYSVSREKKESFPLTVTSAQKNPTAFYLCASSSSGPEQFFGPGTRLTVL.

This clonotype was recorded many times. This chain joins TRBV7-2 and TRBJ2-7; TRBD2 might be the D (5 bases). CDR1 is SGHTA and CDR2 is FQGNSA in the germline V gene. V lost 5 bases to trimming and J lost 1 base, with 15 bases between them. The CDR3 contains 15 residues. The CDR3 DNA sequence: TGTGCCAGCAGCACTAGGTGGCAGGAGTCCTACGAGCAGTACTTC. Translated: CASSTRWQESYEQYF. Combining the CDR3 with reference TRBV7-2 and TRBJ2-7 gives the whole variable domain GAGVSQSPSNKVTEKGKDVELRCDPISGHTALYWYRQSLGQGLEFLIYFQGNSAPDKSGLPSDRFSAERTGGSVSTLTIQRTQQEDSAVYLCASSTRWQESYEQYFGPGTRLTVT.

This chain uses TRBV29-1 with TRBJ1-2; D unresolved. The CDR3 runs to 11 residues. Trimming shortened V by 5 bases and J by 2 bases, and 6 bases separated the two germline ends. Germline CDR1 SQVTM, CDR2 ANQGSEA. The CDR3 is CSVPPNYGYTF. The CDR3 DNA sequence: TGCAGCGTTCCCCCAAACTATGGCTACACCTTC.

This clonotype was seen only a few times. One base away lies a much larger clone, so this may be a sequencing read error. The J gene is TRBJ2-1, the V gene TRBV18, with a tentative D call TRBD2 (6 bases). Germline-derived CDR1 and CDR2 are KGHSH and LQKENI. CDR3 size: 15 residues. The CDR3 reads CASSPRRGGINKQFF. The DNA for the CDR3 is TGTGCCAGCTCACCACGGAGGGGTGGTATCAATAAGCAGTTCTTC.

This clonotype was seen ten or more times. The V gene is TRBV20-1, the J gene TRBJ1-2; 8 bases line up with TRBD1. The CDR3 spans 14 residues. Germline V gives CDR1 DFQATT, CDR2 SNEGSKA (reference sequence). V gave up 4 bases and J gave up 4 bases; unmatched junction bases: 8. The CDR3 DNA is TGCAGTGCTACCCAAGCTACAGGGGGCTATGGCTACACCTTC. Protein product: CSATQATGGYGYTF.